These T cell receptor beta chains were read from a single sample in a study of a mutant IDH1 vaccine in newly diagnosed glioma. These receptors' antigens are unknown. The repertoire was sequenced with immunoSEQ multiplex PCR; TCRdb's copy has only in-frame clones and lacks some. The sample consists of approximately 50,000 clones, roughly nine tenths of them appearing once. This specimen was PBMCs, taken from a glioma patient whose treatment included an IDH1 peptide vaccine. These TCRs come from a middle-aged man with glioma. The CDR3 runs from the conserved cysteine through the conserved F or W. The order of the fields is V gene, D gene, J gene, clone size, CDR3 protein, CDR3 DNA. A D gene is named only where the DNA matches it firmly. Not all rows give a size; the values are once, few, many and, for expanded clones, a class.

TRBV25-1,TRBD1,TRBJ1-1,NA,CASSGTGLGAFF,TGTGCCAGCTCGGGGACAGGGCTGGGAGCTTTCTTT
TRBV27,NA,TRBJ1-5,NA,CASGYQPQHF,TGTGCCAGCGGATATCAGCCCCAGCATTTT
TRBV7-9,NA,TRBJ1-5,once,CASSLGAGSPNQPQHF,TGTGCCAGCAGCTTAGGCGCAGGGTCCCCGAATCAGCCCCAGCATTTT
TRBV27,TRBD2,TRBJ2-7,NA,CASSLSSGRGLEQYF,TGTGCCAGCAGTTTATCCAGCGGGAGAGGGCTCGAGCAGTACTTC
TRBV29-1,NA,TRBJ1-2,NA,CSVVTGGSYGYTF,TGCAGCGTTGTTACAGGTGGCTCCTATGGCTACACCTTC
TRBV7-2,NA,TRBJ1-3,NA,CASSLEVSGNTIYF,TGTGCCAGCAGCTTAGAGGTCTCTGGAAACACCATATATTTT
TRBV19,NA,TRBJ2-7,NA,CASSNTYEQYF,TGTGCCAGTAGTAATACCTACGAGCAGTACTTC
TRBV18,NA,TRBJ2-2,few,CASSPRDTGELFF,TGTGCCAGCTCACCACGGGACACCGGGGAGCTGTTTTTT
TRBV11-2,TRBD2,TRBJ2-7,once,CASTSGRIYEQYF,TGTGCCAGTACTAGCGGGAGGATCTACGAGCAGTACTTC
TRBV11-2,NA,TRBJ1-3,NA,CASRESGNTIYF,TGTGCCAGCAGAGAATCTGGAAACACCATATATTTT
TRBV4-3,TRBD2,TRBJ2-7,NA,CASSQEPAGGTYEQYF,TGCGCCAGCAGCCAAGAACCAGCGGGAGGAACCTACGAGCAGTACTTC
TRBV19,TRBD1,TRBJ1-2,NA,CASSAKTGGAYGYTF,TGTGCCAGTAGCGCGAAGACAGGGGGGGCCTATGGCTACACCTTC
TRBV29-1,TRBD2,TRBJ2-5,NA,CSVERGGRRSETQYF,TGCAGCGTTGAACGTGGCGGGAGAAGGTCAGAGACCCAGTACTTC
TRBV9,TRBD2,TRBJ2-5,NA,CASSAGRGGETQYF,TGTGCCAGCAGCGCCGGGAGGGGGGGAGAGACCCAGTACTTC
TRBV7-9,TRBD2,TRBJ2-1,NA,CASSPSSGTSGRHEQFF,TGTGCCAGCAGCCCCTCCTCCGGGACTAGCGGGAGACATGAGCAGTTCTTC
TRBV9,NA,TRBJ1-2,NA,CASSGPTEGKANYGYTF,TGTGCCAGCAGCGGCCCGACGGAGGGAAAAGCTAACTATGGCTACACCTTC
TRBV2,TRBD1,TRBJ1-5,NA,CASSGTGGSNQPQHF,TGTGCCAGCAGTGGGACAGGGGGGAGCAATCAGCCCCAGCATTTT
TRBV6-4,NA,TRBJ2-2,NA,CASSITATAGELFF,TGTGCCAGCAGTATCACCGCGACGGCCGGGGAGCTGTTTTTT